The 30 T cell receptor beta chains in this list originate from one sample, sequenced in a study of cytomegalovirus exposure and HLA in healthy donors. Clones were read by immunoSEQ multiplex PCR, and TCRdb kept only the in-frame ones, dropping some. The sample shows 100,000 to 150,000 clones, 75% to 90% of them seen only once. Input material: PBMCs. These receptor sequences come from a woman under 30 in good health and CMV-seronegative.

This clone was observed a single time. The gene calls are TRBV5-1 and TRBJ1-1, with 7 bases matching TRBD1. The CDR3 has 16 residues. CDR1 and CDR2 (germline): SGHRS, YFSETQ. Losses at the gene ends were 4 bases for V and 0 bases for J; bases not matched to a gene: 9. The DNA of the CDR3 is TGCGCCAGCAGCGGAGACAGGGAGGCCATGAACACTGAAGCTTTCTTT. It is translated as CASSGDREAMNTEAFF.

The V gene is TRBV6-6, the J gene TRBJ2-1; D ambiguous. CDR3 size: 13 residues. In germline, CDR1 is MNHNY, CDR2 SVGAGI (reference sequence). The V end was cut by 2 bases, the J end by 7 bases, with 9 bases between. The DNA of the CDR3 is TGTGCCAGCAGTTACCTAGAAGGAAATGAGCAGTTCTTC. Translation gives CASSYLEGNEQFF.

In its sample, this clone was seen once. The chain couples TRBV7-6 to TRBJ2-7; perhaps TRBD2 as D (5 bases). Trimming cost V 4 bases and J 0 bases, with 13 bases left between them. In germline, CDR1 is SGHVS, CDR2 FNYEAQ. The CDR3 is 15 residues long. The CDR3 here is CASSSLLTTSYEQYF. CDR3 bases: TGTGCCAGCAGCTCCCTCCTGACTACCTCCTACGAGCAGTACTTC.

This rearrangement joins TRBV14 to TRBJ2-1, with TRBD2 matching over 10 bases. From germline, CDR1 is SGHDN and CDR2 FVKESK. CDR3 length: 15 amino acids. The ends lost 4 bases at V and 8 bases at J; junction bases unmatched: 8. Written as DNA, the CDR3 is TGTGCCAGCAGCCCACCGGGACTAGCGACCCATGAGCAGTTCTTC. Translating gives CASSPPGLATHEQFF.

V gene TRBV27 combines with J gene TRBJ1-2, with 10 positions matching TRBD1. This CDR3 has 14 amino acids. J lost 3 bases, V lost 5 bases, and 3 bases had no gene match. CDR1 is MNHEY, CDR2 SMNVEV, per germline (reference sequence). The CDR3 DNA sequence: TGTGCCAGCAGTCCCGGGACAGGGGACTATGGCTACACCTTC. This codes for CASSPGTGDYGYTF.

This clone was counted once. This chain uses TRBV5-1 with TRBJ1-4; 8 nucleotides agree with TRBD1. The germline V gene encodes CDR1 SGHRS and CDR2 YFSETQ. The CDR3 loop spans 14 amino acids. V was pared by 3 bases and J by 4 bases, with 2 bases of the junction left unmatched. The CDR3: CASSSGQVNEKLFF. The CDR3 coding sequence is TGCGCCAGCAGCTCGGGACAGGTTAATGAAAAACTGTTTTTT.

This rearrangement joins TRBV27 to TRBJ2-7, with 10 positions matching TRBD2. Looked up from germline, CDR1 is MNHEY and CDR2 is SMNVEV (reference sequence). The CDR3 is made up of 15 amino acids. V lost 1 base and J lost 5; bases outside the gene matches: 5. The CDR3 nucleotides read TGTGCCAGCAGTTTATATGTAGCGGGAGGTGACGAGCAGTACTTC. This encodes CASSLYVAGGDEQYF.

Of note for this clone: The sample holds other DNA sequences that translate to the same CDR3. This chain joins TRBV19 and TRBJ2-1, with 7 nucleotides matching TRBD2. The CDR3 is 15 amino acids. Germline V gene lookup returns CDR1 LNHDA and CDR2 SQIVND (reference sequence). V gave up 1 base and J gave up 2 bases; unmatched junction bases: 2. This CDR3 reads CASSIAGGPYNEQFF. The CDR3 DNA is TGTGCCAGTAGTATAGCGGGAGGTCCCTACAATGAGCAGTTCTTC.

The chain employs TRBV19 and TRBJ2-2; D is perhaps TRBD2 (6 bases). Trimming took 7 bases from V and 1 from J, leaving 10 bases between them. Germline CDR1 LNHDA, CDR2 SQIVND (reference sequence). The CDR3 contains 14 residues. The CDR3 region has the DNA TGTGCCAGTACAGGAGGGGAGAACACCGGGGAGCTGTTTTTT. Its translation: CASTGGENTGELFF.

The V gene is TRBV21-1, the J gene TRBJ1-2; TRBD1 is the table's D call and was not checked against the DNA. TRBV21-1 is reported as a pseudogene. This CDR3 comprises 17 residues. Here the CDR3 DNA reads TGTGCCAGCAGCAAGTCAAAAAGGGACAGGGATCGCTATGGCTACACCTTC. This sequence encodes CASSKSKRDRDRYGYTF.

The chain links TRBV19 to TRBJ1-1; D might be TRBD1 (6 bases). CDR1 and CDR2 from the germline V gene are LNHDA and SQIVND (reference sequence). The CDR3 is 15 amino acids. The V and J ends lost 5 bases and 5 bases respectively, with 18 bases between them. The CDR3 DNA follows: TGTGCCAGTAGTGGTCCGCAGGACAGATATACTGAAGCTTTCTTT. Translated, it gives CASSGPQDRYTEAFF.

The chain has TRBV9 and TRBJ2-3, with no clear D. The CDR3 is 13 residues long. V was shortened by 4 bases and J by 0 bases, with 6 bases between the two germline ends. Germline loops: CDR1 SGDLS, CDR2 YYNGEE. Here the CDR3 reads CASSTQSTDTQYF. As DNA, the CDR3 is TGTGCCAGCAGCACCCAGAGCACAGATACGCAGTATTTT. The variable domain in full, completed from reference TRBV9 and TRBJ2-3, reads DSGVTQTPKHLITATGQRVTLRCSPRSGDLSVYWYQQSLDQGLQFLIQYYNGEERAKGNILERFSAQQFPDLHSELNLSSLELGDSALYFCASSTQSTDTQYFGPGTRLTVL.

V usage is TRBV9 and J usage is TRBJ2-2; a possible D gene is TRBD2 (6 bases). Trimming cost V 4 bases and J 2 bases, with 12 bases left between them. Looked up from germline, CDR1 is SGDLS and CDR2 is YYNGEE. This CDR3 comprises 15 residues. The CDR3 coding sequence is TGTGCCAGCAGCATTTATAGCGGAAACACCGGGGAGCTGTTTTTT. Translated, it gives CASSIYSGNTGELFF.

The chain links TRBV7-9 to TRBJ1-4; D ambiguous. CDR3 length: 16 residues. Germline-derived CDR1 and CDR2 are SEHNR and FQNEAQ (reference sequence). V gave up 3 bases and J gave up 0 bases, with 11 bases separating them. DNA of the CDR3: TGTGCCAGCAGCTTGGGCAGGATAACAACTAATGAAAAACTGTTTTTT. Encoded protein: CASSLGRITTNEKLFF.

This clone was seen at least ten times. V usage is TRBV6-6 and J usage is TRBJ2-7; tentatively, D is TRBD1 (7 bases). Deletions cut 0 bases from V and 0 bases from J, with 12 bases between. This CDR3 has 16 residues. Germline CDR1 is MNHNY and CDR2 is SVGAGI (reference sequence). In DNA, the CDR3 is TGTGCCAGCAGTTACTCCACGGGGGACAGCTCCTACGAGCAGTACTTC. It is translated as CASSYSTGDSSYEQYF.

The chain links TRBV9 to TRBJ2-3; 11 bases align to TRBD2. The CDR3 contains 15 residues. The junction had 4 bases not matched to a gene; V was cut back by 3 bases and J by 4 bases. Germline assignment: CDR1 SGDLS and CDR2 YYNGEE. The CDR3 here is CASSGTSGSADTQYF. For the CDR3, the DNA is TGTGCCAGCAGCGGCACTAGCGGGAGTGCAGATACGCAGTATTTT.

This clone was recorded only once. The CDR3 DNA reads TGTGCCAGCAGTGCGGGAGCGGGAGTCAATGAGCAGTTCTTC. As protein: CASSAGAGVNEQFF. V usage is TRBV6-1 and J usage is TRBJ2-1; 8 bases align to TRBD2. CDR1 and CDR2 (germline): MNHNS, SASEGT. The length of the CDR3 is 14 residues. J lost 6 bases, V lost 4 bases, and 5 bases had no gene match.

The CDR3 region is CASSLEGGRASNEQFF. CDR3 DNA sequence: TGTGCCAGCAGCTTAGAGGGCGGGAGGGCCAGCAATGAGCAGTTCTTC. The V call is TRBV7-2, the J call TRBJ2-1, with 9 bases matching TRBD2. The germline V gene has CDR1 SGHTA and CDR2 FQGNSA. The CDR3 spans 16 residues. J lost 6 bases, V lost 1 base, and 7 bases had no gene match.

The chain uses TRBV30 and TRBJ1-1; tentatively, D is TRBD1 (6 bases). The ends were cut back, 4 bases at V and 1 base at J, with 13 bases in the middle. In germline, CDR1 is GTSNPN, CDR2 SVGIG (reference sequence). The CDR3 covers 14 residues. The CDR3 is CAWTFDRTNTEAFF. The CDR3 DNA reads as TGTGCCTGGACTTTCGACAGGACGAACACTGAAGCTTTCTTT.

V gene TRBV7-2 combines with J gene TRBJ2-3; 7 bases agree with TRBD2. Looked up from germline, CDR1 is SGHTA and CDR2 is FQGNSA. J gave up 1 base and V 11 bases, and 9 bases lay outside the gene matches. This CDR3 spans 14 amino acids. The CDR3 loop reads CALRSREGTDTQYF. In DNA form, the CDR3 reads TGTGCCCTTCGAAGCCGGGAGGGCACAGATACGCAGTATTTT.

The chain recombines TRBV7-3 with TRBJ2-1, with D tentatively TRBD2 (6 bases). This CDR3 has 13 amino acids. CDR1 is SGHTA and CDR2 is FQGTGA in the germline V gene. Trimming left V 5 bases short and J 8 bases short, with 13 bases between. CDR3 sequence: CASSHAGGHEQFF. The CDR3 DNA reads TGTGCCAGCAGCCACGCCGGGGGTCATGAGCAGTTCTTC.

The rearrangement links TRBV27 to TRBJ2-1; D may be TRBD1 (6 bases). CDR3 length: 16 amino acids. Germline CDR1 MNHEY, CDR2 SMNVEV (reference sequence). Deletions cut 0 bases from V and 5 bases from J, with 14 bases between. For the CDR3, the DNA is TGTGCCAGCAGTTTATCGACAGGCCCCCCCCACAATGAGCAGTTCTTC. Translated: CASSLSTGPPHNEQFF.

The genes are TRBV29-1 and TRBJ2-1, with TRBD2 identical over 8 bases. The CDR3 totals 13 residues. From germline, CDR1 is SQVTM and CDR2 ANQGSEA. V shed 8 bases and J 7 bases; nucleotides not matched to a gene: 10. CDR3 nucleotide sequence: TGCAGCTTTGTCAGCGGGAGCCCTAATGAGCAGTTCTTC. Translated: CSFVSGSPNEQFF.

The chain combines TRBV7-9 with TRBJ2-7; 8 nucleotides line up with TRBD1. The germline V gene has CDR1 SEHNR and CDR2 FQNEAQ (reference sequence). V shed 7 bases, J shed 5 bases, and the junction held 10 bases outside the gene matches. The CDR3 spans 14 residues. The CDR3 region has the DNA TGTGCCAGCACCCAGGGGCAGGGGGCCCACGAGCAGTACTTC. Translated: CASTQGQGAHEQYF.

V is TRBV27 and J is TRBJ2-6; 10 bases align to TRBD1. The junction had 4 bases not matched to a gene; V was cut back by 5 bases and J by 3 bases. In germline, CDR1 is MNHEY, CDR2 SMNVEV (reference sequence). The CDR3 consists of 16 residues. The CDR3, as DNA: TGTGCCAGCAGTAGACAGGGGGCAAGTGGGGCCAACGTCCTGACTTTC. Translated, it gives CASSRQGASGANVLTF.

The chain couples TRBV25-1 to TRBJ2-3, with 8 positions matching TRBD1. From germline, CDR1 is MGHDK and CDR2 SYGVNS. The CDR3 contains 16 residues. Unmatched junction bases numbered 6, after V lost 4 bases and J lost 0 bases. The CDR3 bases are TGTGCCAGCAGTGGGAGACAGGGGCCTAGCACAGATACGCAGTATTTT. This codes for CASSGRQGPSTDTQYF.

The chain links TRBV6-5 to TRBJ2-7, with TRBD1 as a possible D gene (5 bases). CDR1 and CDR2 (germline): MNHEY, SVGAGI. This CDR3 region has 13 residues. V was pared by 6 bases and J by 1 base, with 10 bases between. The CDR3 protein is CASSLGQSYEQYF. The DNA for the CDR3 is TGTGCCAGCAGCCTAGGACAATCCTACGAGCAGTACTTC.

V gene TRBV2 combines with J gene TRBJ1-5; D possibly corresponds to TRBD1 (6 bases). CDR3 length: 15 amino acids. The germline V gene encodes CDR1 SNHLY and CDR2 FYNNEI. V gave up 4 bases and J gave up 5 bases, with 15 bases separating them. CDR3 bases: TGTGCCAGCAGTGTAGAACAGGGACCCGATCAGCCCCAGCATTTT. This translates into CASSVEQGPDQPQHF.

The CDR3 is CASRRIADCSYNEQFF. The CDR3 DNA reads TGTGCCAGCAGGAGAATAGCGGATTGCTCCTACAATGAGCAGTTCTTC. The J gene is TRBJ2-1, the V gene TRBV21-1; the table's D call, TRBD2, was not checked against the DNA. TRBV21-1 is labeled a pseudogene. The length of the CDR3 is 16 residues.

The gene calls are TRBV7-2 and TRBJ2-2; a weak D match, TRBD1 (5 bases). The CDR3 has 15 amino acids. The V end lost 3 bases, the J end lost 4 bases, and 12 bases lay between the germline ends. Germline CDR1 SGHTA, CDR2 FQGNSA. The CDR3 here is CASSLSQGRTGELFF. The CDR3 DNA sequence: TGTGCCAGCAGCTTGTCCCAGGGCCGCACCGGGGAGCTGTTTTTT. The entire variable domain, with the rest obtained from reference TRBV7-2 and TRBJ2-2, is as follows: GAGVSQSPSNKVTEKGKDVELRCDPISGHTALYWYRQSLGQGLEFLIYFQGNSAPDKSGLPSDRFSAERTGGSVSTLTIQRTQQEDSAVYLCASSLSQGRTGELFFGEGSRLTVL.